This T cell receptor (beta chain) was profiled in a study of control samples from healthy donors and cancer patients. Some clones are missing from TCRdb's copy, which holds only in-frame ones; the method was immunoSEQ multiplex PCR. The profile shows approximately 170,000 clones, 85% to 95% of them singletons. The sequenced sample was blood. This TCR came from a woman in her sixties in good health.

The CDR3 sequence is CAWSPGGSSTDTQYF. The CDR3 nucleotides read TGTGCCTGGAGTCCAGGGGGTTCTAGCACAGATACGCAGTATTTT. This chain joins TRBV30 and TRBJ2-3; 7 bases line up with TRBD1. The germline CDR1 and CDR2 sequences are GTSNPN and SVGIG (reference sequence). CDR3 size: 15 residues. The J segment lost 0 bases and the V segment lost 2 bases, leaving 5 bases of the junction unmatched.